Included here is one TCR beta chain sequence, with context. This specimen belongs to a study of blood T cell repertoires in COVID-19. Germline V CDR1 and CDR2: MDHEN, SYDVKM. This CDR3 spans 16 amino acids. V lost 6 bases, J lost 5 bases, and 13 bases stayed unmatched. Per the authors' pipeline: Scientists estimated how many nucleated cells there were by amplifying reference gene primers. Assay used: immunoSEQ multiplex PCR; TCRdb lists only in-frame clones, some missing. V, J and clone size derive from that table, while D and trimming were established from the DNA sequence. This table holds over 75,000 clones, roughly 82% found once.

The chain is built from TRBV28 and TRBJ2-5; 9 nucleotides agree with TRBD1. The clonotype was recovered from a woman aged 80 or over with acute or convalescent COVID-19. The sequenced sample was peripheral blood. This chain's CDR3 is CASRPSPGTGRETQYF. CDR3 in DNA: TGTGCCAGCAGGCCCTCCCCGGGGACAGGGAGGGAGACCCAGTACTTC.